One and the same sample provided the 27 T cell receptor beta chains below, sequenced in a study of T cell repertoires in aging, cancer and after chemotherapy. Multiplex touch-down PCR with TRB-A/B primers amplified rearranged V-D-J TRB sequences. MiXCR, applied by TCRdb to the multiplex PCR reads, yields one record per CDR3 protein. The profile covers under 2,000 distinct CDR3 sequences, with over 20% appearing a single time and about 70% taken by the ten largest. TCR beta rearrangements were amplified from peripheral blood genomic DNA. Sequencing was carried out using blood. The receptors were sampled from a human donor with a solid tumor.

A remark on this clonotype: This may come from a read error, since a much larger clone is one base off. V and J are TRBV19 and TRBJ1-2, with 8 nucleotides matching TRBD1. Losses at the gene ends were 6 bases for V and 5 bases for J; bases not matched to a gene: 11. The CDR3 is 15 residues long. Germline-derived CDR1 and CDR2 are LNHDA and SQIVND (reference sequence). The CDR3 DNA is TGTGCCAGTAGAATCAGGGGGACAGGAGGGTATGGCTACACCTTC. It encodes CASRIRGTGGYGYTF.

By sample fraction, this clonotype is medium-sized. The rearrangement links TRBV12-3 or TRBV12-4 to TRBJ2-7; D ambiguous. V was pared by 2 bases and J by 4 bases, with 12 bases between. This CDR3 region has 14 residues. In nucleotides, the CDR3 is TGTGCCAGCAGTTTAAGGCAGGCCTTTTACGAGCAGTACTTC. It is translated as CASSLRQAFYEQYF.

This clonotype is medium-sized by share. The CDR3 nucleotides read TGTGCCATCCGCGAATATTTAGGCAATCAGCCCCAGCATTTT. This encodes CAIREYLGNQPQHF. This sequence joins TRBV6-1 and TRBJ1-5, with unresolved D. CDR3 size: 14 residues. The V end lost 10 bases, the J end lost 2 bases, and 15 bases lay between the germline ends. Germline lookup yields CDR1 MNHNS and CDR2 SASEGT.

This clonotype ranks as medium-sized. The chain carries TRBV5-6 and TRBJ2-5; D not resolved. The V gene's germline CDR1 is SGHDT and CDR2 YYEEEE. This CDR3 has 15 amino acids. Trimming took 4 bases from V and 0 from J, leaving 13 bases between them. The CDR3 is CASSLRLAHQETQYF. CDR3 bases: TGTGCCAGCAGCCTCAGATTGGCCCACCAAGAGACCCAGTACTTC.

This clonotype is medium-sized. The chain combines TRBV6-1 with TRBJ1-5, with D tentatively TRBD1 (5 bases). CDR1 is MNHNS, CDR2 SASEGT, per germline. The CDR3 is 15 amino acids. V lost 8 bases and J 0 bases, leaving 14 bases between the germline ends. The DNA of the CDR3 is TGTGCCAGCTTGACAGAAGAACTTAGCAATCAGCCCCAGCATTTT. It specifies CASLTEELSNQPQHF.

The chain uses TRBV7-9 and TRBJ2-5, with 8 bases matching TRBD1. CDR3 length: 14 residues. Per germline, CDR1 SEHNR and CDR2 FQNEAQ (reference sequence). V gave up 4 bases and J gave up 5 bases; unmatched junction bases: 6. CDR3 protein: CASSSGQGRETQYF. CDR3 nucleotide sequence: TGTGCCAGCAGCTCCGGACAGGGCAGGGAGACCCAGTACTTC.

By frequency in the sample, this clonotype is medium-sized. This chain links TRBV6-5 with TRBJ1-3, with a possible D match to TRBD1 (5 bases). The V end was cut by 9 bases, the J end by 2 bases, with 11 bases between. Germline loops: CDR1 MNHEY, CDR2 SVGAGI. The CDR3 consists of 13 residues. The CDR3 coding sequence is TGTGCCAGTGCGGAGGGGCCTGGAAACACCATATATTTT. Residues: CASAEGPGNTIYF.

This clonotype is labeled hyperexpanded (1% or more). The V and J genes are TRBV5-6 and TRBJ2-7; possibly TRBD1 for D (6 bases). V lost 4 bases to trimming and J lost 2 bases, with 10 bases between them. The CDR3 sequence is 13 residues long. Germline values: CDR1 SGHDT, CDR2 YYEEEE. The CDR3 coding sequence is TGTGCCAGCAGCCCCGGACAGCCCTACGAGCAGTACTTC. It specifies CASSPGQPYEQYF.

This clonotype was seen more than once but under ten times. This chain connects TRBV11-3 to TRBJ2-1; 7 nucleotides match TRBD2. Germline V gene data show CDR1 as SGHNT and CDR2 as YENEEA. With 0 bases clipped from V and 7 bases from J, the junction kept 6 bases outside the gene matches. CDR3 length: 15 residues. CDR3 nucleotide sequence: TGTGCCAGCAGCTTAGATCTAGCGGTAAATAATGAGCAGTTCTTC. It translates to CASSLDLAVNNEQFF.

This clonotype is categorized as medium-sized. The rearrangement links TRBV20-1 to TRBJ2-2; TRBD1 matches at 8 bases. The CDR3 totals 15 residues. Germline V CDR1 and CDR2: DFQATT, SNEGSKA (reference sequence). V dropped 1 base and J dropped 2; count of bases not matched to a gene: 3. The CDR3 is CSARGTGINTGELFF. The CDR3 region has the DNA TGCAGTGCTAGAGGGACAGGGATAAACACCGGGGAGCTGTTTTTT.

This clonotype qualifies as medium-sized. The genes are TRBV7-6 and TRBJ2-7; 9 nucleotides match TRBD1. CDR1 and CDR2 (germline): SGHVS, FNYEAQ. This CDR3 spans 14 amino acids. V gave up 8 bases and J gave up 2 bases; unmatched junction bases: 7. CDR3 sequence reads: CASSWGTGTYEQYF. DNA of the CDR3: TGTGCCAGCTCGTGGGGGACAGGGACCTACGAGCAGTACTTC. The full variable domain, rest sourced from reference TRBV7-6 and TRBJ2-7, is GAGVSQSPRYKVTKRGQDVALRCDPISGHVSLYWYRQALGQGPEFLTYFNYEAQQDKSGLPNDRFSAERPEGSISTLTIQRTEQRDSAMYRCASSWGTGTYEQYFGPGTRLTVT.

This clonotype was seen a single time. A much more abundant neighbour one base away suggests this may be a read error. The gene calls are TRBV30 and TRBJ1-1; D is unclear. In germline, CDR1 is GTSNPN, CDR2 SVGIG (reference sequence). V lost 1 base and J lost 11, with 11 bases in between. The CDR3 runs 11 residues. CDR3 DNA sequence: TGTGCCTGGAGTGCGGGCCTTAGGGCTTTCTTT. Amino acids: CAWSAGLRAFF.

In its sample, this clonotype is medium-sized. The chain joins TRBV6-1 to TRBJ1-2; no reliable D call. Germline V CDR1 and CDR2: MNHNS, SASEGT. The CDR3 sequence is 11 residues long. The germline V and J ends were trimmed by 0 bases and 8 bases, with 4 bases remaining between them. The CDR3 nucleotides are TGTGCCAGCAGTGAAGCTGGGGGCTACACCTTC. It encodes CASSEAGGYTF.

Sample share makes this clonotype medium-sized. The chain joins TRBV15 to TRBJ2-7; 7 bases agree with TRBD2. This CDR3 comprises 14 residues. Germline V gene sequence: CDR1 LNHNV, CDR2 YYDKDF (reference sequence). The V gene end was trimmed by 0 bases and the J gene end by 2 bases; junction bases not matched to a gene: 1. The CDR3 spells CATSRDRGAYEQYF. The DNA of the CDR3 is TGTGCCACCAGCAGAGATCGGGGGGCCTACGAGCAGTACTTC.

This clonotype is medium-sized by share. The chain joins TRBV6-5 to TRBJ1-5; D gene uncertain. Germline V lookup: CDR1 MNHEY, CDR2 SVGAGI. With 4 bases removed from V and 6 bases from J, the gap between germline ends came to 13 bases. The CDR3 is made up of 14 amino acids. The CDR3 nucleotides are TGTGCCAGCAGTTCCAGCACCACCCCTCAGCCCCAGCATTTT. Translating it yields CASSSSTTPQPQHF.

By share, this clonotype counts as medium-sized. The chain combines TRBV7-6 with TRBJ2-7; D gene uncertain. The germline CDR1 and CDR2 sequences are SGHVS and FNYEAQ. The CDR3 totals 13 residues. V was clipped by 0 bases and J by 5 bases, with 8 bases between them. For the CDR3, the DNA is TGTGCCAGCAGCTTAGCCAATAGCCACGAGCAGTACTTC. Its translation: CASSLANSHEQYF.

This chain joins TRBV24-1 and TRBJ1-2, with 9 bases identical to TRBD1. The CDR3 loop spans 16 amino acids. The trim removed 4 bases at V and 5 bases at J, leaving 10 bases unmatched. Looked up from germline, CDR1 is KGHDR and CDR2 is SFDVKD. The CDR3 is CATSDPGQGRGYGYTF. In nucleotides, the CDR3 is TGTGCCACCAGTGACCCGGGACAGGGTCGTGGTTATGGCTACACCTTC.

In its sample, this clonotype is large. This rearrangement joins TRBV30 to TRBJ2-6; D tentatively reads TRBD1 or TRBD2 (5 bases each). Germline V gene sequence: CDR1 GTSNPN, CDR2 SVGIG (reference sequence). V shed 1 base and J shed 5 bases, with 21 bases lying between them. The CDR3 contains 18 residues. CDR3 amino acids: CAWSAGRQYWLWANVLTF. The DNA of the CDR3 is TGTGCCTGGAGTGCGGGACGGCAATACTGGCTCTGGGCCAACGTCCTGACTTTC.

As concerns this clonotype: This may arise from a read error, as a much more abundant clone is one base away. V and J are TRBV4-3 and TRBJ1-4; 8 bases match TRBD1. There are 17 residues in the CDR3. Germline V CDR1 and CDR2: LGHNA, YSLEER. With V trimmed by 0 bases and J by 4 bases, 7 bases remained unmatched. The CDR3 sequence: CASSQDRMGQVNEKLFF. The CDR3, as DNA: TGCGCCAGCAGCCAAGATCGAATGGGACAGGTTAATGAAAAACTGTTTTTT.

This clonotype rates as medium-sized. The chain is built from TRBV6-5 and TRBJ2-7; 7 bases match TRBD1. This CDR3 contains 14 residues. Germline V gene data show CDR1 as MNHEY and CDR2 as SVGAGI. J lost 7 bases, V lost 2 bases, and 8 bases had no gene match. The CDR3 DNA reads TGTGCCAGCAGTTACGGGACAGAAGACTCTGAGCAGTACTTC. Translating gives CASSYGTEDSEQYF.

This clonotype rates as medium-sized. This rearrangement joins TRBV6-1 to TRBJ2-1; weak D call: TRBD2 (6 bases). The CDR3 sequence is 13 residues long. Looked up from germline, CDR1 is MNHNS and CDR2 is SASEGT. Trimming left V 8 bases short and J 5 bases short, with 13 bases between. The CDR3 here is CASGGAPHNEQFF. The CDR3 DNA follows: TGTGCCAGCGGAGGGGCTCCCCACAATGAGCAGTTCTTC.

This clonotype is medium-sized within its sample. This chain uses TRBV30 with TRBJ1-2; no reliable D call. Germline CDR1 reads GTSNPN; CDR2 reads SVGIG (reference sequence). The CDR3 loop spans 14 amino acids. V lost 4 bases and J 4 bases, leaving 16 bases between the germline ends. The CDR3 DNA follows: TGTGCCTGGACCTCGACAAGTCGACCCTATGGCTACACCTTC. Protein sequence: CAWTSTSRPYGYTF.

This clonotype has only a few counts. The J gene is TRBJ2-2, the V gene TRBV28; possible D gene TRBD1, 6 bases. Trimming took off 6 bases at V and 6 bases at J, with 17 bases between the two ends. The CDR3 length is 15 residues. From germline, CDR1 is MDHEN and CDR2 SYDVKM. The CDR3 bases are TGTGCCAGCAGGAAGAGCTTGGGGGCGGCCGGGGAGCTGTTTTTT. The encoded protein is CASRKSLGAAGELFF.

By share, this clonotype ranks as medium-sized (0.01 to 0.1%). This rearrangement joins TRBV28 to TRBJ1-4; the D gene is possibly TRBD1 (5 bases). Germline V gene sequence: CDR1 MDHEN, CDR2 SYDVKM. This CDR3 contains 15 residues. Trimming removed 6 bases from V and 11 bases from J, with 22 bases in between. The CDR3 here is CASSLGGHGRRKLFF. Here the CDR3 DNA reads TGTGCCAGCAGCCTCGGGGGTCATGGGAGGAGGAAACTGTTTTTT.

By share of the sample, this clonotype is medium-sized. The chain has TRBV6-5 and TRBJ1-2; 8 positions match TRBD1. Germline V gives CDR1 MNHEY, CDR2 SVGAGI. The ends lost 2 bases at V and 6 bases at J; junction bases unmatched: 11. CDR3 size: 16 residues. CDR3 sequence reads: CASSYRRTGSYDGYTF. The CDR3 coding sequence is TGTGCCAGCAGTTACCGAAGGACAGGGAGTTACGATGGCTACACCTTC.

Relative to its sample, this clonotype is medium-sized. This chain connects TRBV7-6 to TRBJ2-3; 8 bases map to TRBD2. The CDR3 extends over 14 amino acids. Germline CDR1 SGHVS, CDR2 FNYEAQ. V gave up 5 bases and J gave up 2 bases; unmatched junction bases: 3. The CDR3 reads CASSPGGNTDTQYF. The CDR3 DNA sequence: TGTGCCAGCAGCCCGGGAGGGAACACAGATACGCAGTATTTT.

By share, this clonotype ranks as medium-sized. CDR3 residues: CAPPRYEQYF. DNA for the CDR3: TGTGCCCCTCCGAGGTACGAGCAGTACTTC. The chain combines TRBV27 with TRBJ2-7; the D is unclear. V gave up 11 bases and J gave up 4 bases, with 9 bases separating them. The CDR3 covers 10 residues. Germline CDR1 is MNHEY and CDR2 is SMNVEV (reference sequence).